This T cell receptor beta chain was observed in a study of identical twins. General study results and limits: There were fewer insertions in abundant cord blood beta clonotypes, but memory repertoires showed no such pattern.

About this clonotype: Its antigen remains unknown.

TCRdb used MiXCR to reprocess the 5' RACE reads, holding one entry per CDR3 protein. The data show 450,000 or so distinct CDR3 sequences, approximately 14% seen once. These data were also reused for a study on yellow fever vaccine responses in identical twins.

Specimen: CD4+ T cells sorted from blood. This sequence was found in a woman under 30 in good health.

The CDR3 loop is CSARTSGTPTYEQYF. CDR3 bases: TGCAGTGCCAGGACTAGCGGGACCCCTACCTACGAGCAGTACTTC. The V and J genes are TRBV20-1 and TRBJ2-7; 12 positions agree with TRBD2. Germline assignment: CDR1 DFQATT and CDR2 SNEGSKA (reference sequence). V dropped 6 bases and J dropped 2; count of bases not matched to a gene: 8. The CDR3 sequence is 15 residues long.